What follows describes a single TCR beta chain. The missing conserved phenylalanine or tryptophan at the end of this CDR3 makes a read error likely. The sample comes from a study of tumor and adjacent non-tumor tissue in lung cancer. On the study more broadly: Stage I to III disease affected 9 to 10 men and about five women aged about 30 to 85.

RNA was extracted from bulk tissue without any cell sorting. Distant lung tissue was collected more than 3 cm away from the tumor edge. With V trimmed by 4 bases and J by 3 bases, 12 bases remained unmatched. The V gene's germline CDR1 is DFQATT and CDR2 SNEGSKA (reference sequence). The CDR3 extends over 17 amino acids. Three rounds of nested PCR, following a modified ARM-PCR protocol, produced the TCRbeta library. TCRdb reanalysed the multiplex PCR reads using MiXCR and keeps one entry per CDR3 protein. The sample records tens of thousands of distinct CDR3 sequences, under 80% being singletons. This chain joins TRBV20-1 and TRBJ2-1, with 10 bases identical to TRBD2. The sequenced material came from distant non-tumor lung tissue. The clonotype originates from a man aged 60 to 69 with non-small cell lung cancer. The CDR3 sequence is CSAIGTSGRGDYNEQFL. The CDR3 DNA is TGCAGTGCTATCGGGACGAGCGGGAGGGGAGACTACAATGAGCAGTTCCTC.